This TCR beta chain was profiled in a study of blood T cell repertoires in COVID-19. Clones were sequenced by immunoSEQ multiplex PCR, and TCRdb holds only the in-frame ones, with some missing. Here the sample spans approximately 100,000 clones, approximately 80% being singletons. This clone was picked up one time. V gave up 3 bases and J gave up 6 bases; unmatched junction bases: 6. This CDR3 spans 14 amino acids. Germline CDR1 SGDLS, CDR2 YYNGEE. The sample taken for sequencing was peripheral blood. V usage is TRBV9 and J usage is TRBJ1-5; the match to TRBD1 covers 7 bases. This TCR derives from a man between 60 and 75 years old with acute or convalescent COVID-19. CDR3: CASSAQGVGQPQHF. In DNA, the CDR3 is TGTGCCAGCAGCGCGCAGGGGGTGGGTCAGCCCCAGCATTTT.